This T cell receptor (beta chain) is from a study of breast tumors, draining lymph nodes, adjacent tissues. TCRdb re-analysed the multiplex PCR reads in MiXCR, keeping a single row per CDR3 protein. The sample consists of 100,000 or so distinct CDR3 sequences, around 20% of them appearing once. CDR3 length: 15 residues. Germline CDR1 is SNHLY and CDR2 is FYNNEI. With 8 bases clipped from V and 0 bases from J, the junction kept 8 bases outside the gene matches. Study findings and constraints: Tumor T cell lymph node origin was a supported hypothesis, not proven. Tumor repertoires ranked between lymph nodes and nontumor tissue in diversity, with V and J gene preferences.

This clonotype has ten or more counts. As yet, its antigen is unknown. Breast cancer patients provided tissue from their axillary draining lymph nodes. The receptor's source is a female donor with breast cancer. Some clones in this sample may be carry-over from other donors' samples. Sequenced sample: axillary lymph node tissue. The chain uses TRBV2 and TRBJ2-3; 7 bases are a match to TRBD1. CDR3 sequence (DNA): TGTGCCAGCCAGAGACAGGGTATAAGCACAGATACGCAGTATTTT. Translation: CASQRQGISTDTQYF.